The T cell receptor (beta chain) described here comes from a study of regulatory T cells in long-lasting Graves disease. CDR3 length: 14 amino acids. Germline CDR1 and CDR2: SGHAT and FQNNGV. V lost 4 bases and J lost 2; bases outside the gene matches: 2. Time point defined: newly diagnosed GD, antithyroid drugs for less than 3 months. The TCR library used RNA extracted from PBMCs. This clonotype came up many times. Library construction for TCR beta used iRepertoire HTBI primers and Arm-PCR of CDR3 regions. TCRdb re-called the multiplex PCR reads with MiXCR, one entry per CDR3 protein. The sample consists of about 500,000 distinct CDR3 sequences, about 11% of them appearing once. These data also formed part of another study, on T cells in Graves' hyperthyroidism and ophthalmopathy.

The V gene is TRBV11-2, the J gene TRBJ1-2, with 9 nucleotides matching TRBD1. This specimen was peripheral blood mononuclear cells (PBMCs), taken at new diagnosis, from a patient treated with antithyroid drugs. The source of this sequence is a woman in her thirties with Graves disease. The CDR3 sequence: CASSWDRANYGYTF. In DNA form, the CDR3 reads TGTGCCAGCAGCTGGGACAGGGCAAACTATGGCTACACCTTC.